This T cell receptor beta chain stems from a study of vaccination effects on CD4 cells after COVID-19. Whole-study results and caveats: Healthy vaccinees' vaccine-induced clones included only 1 of 255 cross-reacting with common cold coronaviruses.

ViraFEST used viral peptide pools to expand antigen-specific CD4+ T cells before sequencing. Cells that had been cultured for 10 days were the source of isolated CD4+ T cells. None of the vaccinated had previously contracted SARS-CoV-2, and their nucleocapsid antibodies tested negative. Days 3 and 7 were when half the medium was replaced with IL-2 medium. Assay used: immunoSEQ multiplex PCR; TCRdb lists only in-frame clones, some missing. The sample shows tens of thousands of clones, roughly four fifths of them seen only once. The CDR3 has 14 residues. Germline lookup yields CDR1 SGHRS and CDR2 YFSETQ. J was trimmed by 14 bases and V by 4 bases; bases with no gene match: 12. This clone has a handful of counts. What it binds is not known.

The sequences come from CD4+ T cells from PBMCs cultured with HCoV-NL63 spike peptides, collected before COVID-19 vaccination. The J gene is TRBJ1-6, the V gene TRBV5-1; 7 nucleotides align to TRBD1. The receptor comes from a human donor who received a COVID-19 vaccine. CDR3 coding DNA: TGCGCCAGCAGCACCGGGACAGCCCCCTCTACCCTCCACTTT. It codes for CASSTGTAPSTLHF.